These 26 T cell receptor beta chains share one sample of origin, sequenced in a study of blood T cell repertoires in COVID-19. The method was immunoSEQ multiplex PCR; TCRdb's version includes in-frame clones alone and lacks a portion of them. Of approximately 180,000 clones listed, over 75% are singletons. Input material: peripheral blood. Every receptor here comes from a person aged 65 to 79 with COVID-19, enrolled during active disease.

V gene TRBV28 combines with J gene TRBJ1-2; 7 positions agree with TRBD1. The CDR3 is 16 amino acids. Germline trimming cut 5 bases from V and 4 bases from J; bases unmatched to any gene: 13. Germline CDR1 reads MDHEN; CDR2 reads SYDVKM. The CDR3 sequence is CASSPRDRTRGYGYTF. In DNA, the CDR3 is TGTGCCAGCAGTCCTAGGGACAGAACGCGGGGCTATGGCTACACCTTC.

The chain carries TRBV7-2 and TRBJ2-7; 8 bases fit TRBD1. V was clipped by 2 bases and J by 0 bases; unmatched bases: 6. The germline V gene encodes CDR1 SGHTA and CDR2 FQGNSA. This CDR3 is built from 16 residues. CDR3 coding DNA: TGTGCCAGCAGCTTAACAGGACAGGGAGTCTCCTACGAGCAGTACTTC. Translating gives CASSLTGQGVSYEQYF.

The gene calls are TRBV7-9 and TRBJ2-5; D call uncertain. The CDR3 is made up of 14 amino acids. V lost 6 bases, J lost 1 base, and 12 bases lay in between. Per the germline V gene, CDR1 is SEHNR and CDR2 is FQNEAQ (reference sequence). CDR3 sequence: CASRGGLTQETQYF. Written as DNA, the CDR3 is TGTGCCAGCAGAGGTGGGCTAACCCAAGAGACCCAGTACTTC.

V is TRBV28 and J is TRBJ1-5; no clear D gene. V was pared by 7 bases and J by 4 bases, with 17 bases between. This CDR3 has 15 amino acids. Germline-derived CDR1 and CDR2 are MDHEN and SYDVKM. The CDR3 DNA reads as TGTGCCAGCATCACTAGGATCCTGGGGAATCAGCCCCAGCATTTT. It encodes CASITRILGNQPQHF.

V and J are TRBV11-2 and TRBJ1-2; 9 positions agree with TRBD1. CDR3 length: 15 amino acids. V dropped 3 bases and J dropped 5; count of bases not matched to a gene: 7. Germline CDR1 reads SGHAT; CDR2 reads FQNNGV. The CDR3 loop reads CASSFGQGTRYGYTF. The DNA of the CDR3 is TGTGCCAGCAGCTTTGGACAGGGGACGCGATATGGCTACACCTTC.

The chain couples TRBV28 to TRBJ1-5; a possible D gene is TRBD1 (5 bases). V gave up 3 bases and J gave up 6 bases, with 15 bases separating them. CDR3 size: 15 residues. The germline CDR1 and CDR2 sequences are MDHEN and SYDVKM. This CDR3 is CASSFVRELFQPQHF. CDR3 in DNA: TGTGCCAGCAGTTTCGTCAGGGAACTATTTCAGCCCCAGCATTTT.

This clone appeared many times. J is TRBJ2-5 and V is TRBV14; no reliable D call. The V gene lost 5 bases and the J gene lost 5 bases, with 12 bases spanning the gap. Germline lookup yields CDR1 SGHDN and CDR2 FVKESK. The CDR3 is made up of 13 amino acids. The CDR3 bases are TGTGCCAGCAGCTCCCAATTCAGGGAGACCCAGTACTTC. It codes for CASSSQFRETQYF.

The gene calls are TRBV7-2 and TRBJ2-3; no definite D call. There are 16 residues in the CDR3. The germline V and J ends were trimmed by 0 bases and 5 bases, with 15 bases remaining between them. From germline, CDR1 is SGHTA and CDR2 FQGNSA. The chain's CDR3 is CASSLAPGPPGDTQYF. The CDR3 DNA is TGTGCCAGCAGCTTAGCGCCCGGTCCTCCGGGAGATACGCAGTATTTT.

The chain carries TRBV30 and TRBJ2-7; 8 bases match TRBD2. The CDR3 length is 13 residues. After removal of 5 bases from V and 6 bases from J, the junction contained 9 bases not matched to a gene. Germline CDR1 and CDR2: GTSNPN and SVGIG (reference sequence). In nucleotides, the CDR3 is TGTGCCTGGGATACTACTAGCGGCACCGAGCAGTACTTC. As protein: CAWDTTSGTEQYF.

V usage is TRBV6-1 and J usage is TRBJ2-7; TRBD2 is a possible D gene (6 bases). The V end lost 7 bases, the J end lost 2 bases, and 15 bases lay between the germline ends. CDR3 length equals 14 residues. Germline V gives CDR1 MNHNS, CDR2 SASEGT. CDR3 region: CASTYGGVTYEQYF. The CDR3 bases are TGTGCCAGCACTTACGGAGGGGTTACCTACGAGCAGTACTTC.

This chain joins TRBV5-4 and TRBJ2-7; D unresolved. Trimming took 3 bases from V and 2 from J, leaving 9 bases between them. This CDR3 has 13 amino acids. The V gene's germline CDR1 is SGHNT and CDR2 YYREEE (reference sequence). The CDR3 DNA follows: TGTGCCAGCAGCTCTCAGGTGGCCTACGAGCAGTACTTC. Its protein product is CASSSQVAYEQYF.

The rearrangement links TRBV19 to TRBJ1-3, with D tentatively TRBD1 (6 bases). Trimming left V 10 bases short and J 0 bases short, with 16 bases between. From germline, CDR1 is LNHDA and CDR2 SQIVND (reference sequence). The CDR3 runs to 15 residues. CDR3 amino acids: CATATGLDSGNTIYF. In DNA, the CDR3 is TGTGCCACCGCGACAGGACTAGACTCTGGAAACACCATATATTTT.

The genes are TRBV15 and TRBJ1-4; perhaps TRBD1 as D (6 bases). Trimming pared 5 bases from V and 7 bases from J, leaving 17 bases between. The CDR3 spans 15 residues. In germline, CDR1 is LNHNV, CDR2 YYDKDF (reference sequence). Here the CDR3 DNA reads TGTGCCACCAGCGGACGGACAGCCGGCGCTGAAAAACTGTTTTTT. This encodes CATSGRTAGAEKLFF.

CDR3 region: CASSQDYPGPGGQPQHF. Written as DNA, the CDR3 is TGTGCCAGCAGCCAAGATTATCCGGGCCCTGGGGGGCAGCCCCAGCATTTT. The chain employs TRBV4-2 and TRBJ1-5; maybe TRBD1 (5 bases). Between the trimmed V and J ends, which lost 0 bases and 7 bases, there was a span of 19 bases. The CDR3 loop spans 17 amino acids. CDR1 and CDR2 (germline): LGHNA, YNFKEQ.

The rearrangement links TRBV7-2 to TRBJ2-2; D call uncertain. With 0 bases removed from V and 1 base from J, the gap between germline ends came to 6 bases. This CDR3 has 15 residues. The V gene's germline CDR1 is SGHTA and CDR2 FQGNSA. As DNA, the CDR3 is TGTGCCAGCAGCTTAGCGGCCATGAACACCGGGGAGCTGTTTTTT. Translated, it gives CASSLAAMNTGELFF.

This rearrangement joins TRBV5-4 to TRBJ1-1, with a tentative D call TRBD1 (6 bases). Germline V lookup: CDR1 SGHNT, CDR2 YYREEE (reference sequence). The CDR3 consists of 12 residues. Between the trimmed V and J ends, which lost 0 bases and 11 bases, there was a span of 11 bases. Written as DNA, the CDR3 is TGTGCCAGCAGCTTGGTGGGGACAAGGGCTTTCTTT. Its protein is CASSLVGTRAFF.

The chain is built from TRBV24-1 and TRBJ2-1, with D perhaps TRBD1 (5 bases). V was trimmed by 3 bases and J by 8 bases, leaving 10 bases between them. Germline CDR1 and CDR2: KGHDR and SFDVKD. The CDR3 is made up of 13 amino acids. Here the CDR3 reads CATSDPPGYEQFF. Here the CDR3 DNA reads TGTGCCACCAGTGATCCGCCAGGGTATGAGCAGTTCTTC.

The J gene is TRBJ2-1, the V gene TRBV7-3, with 9 bases aligning to TRBD1. Germline V CDR1 and CDR2: SGHTA, FQGTGA. CDR3 size: 13 residues. Trimming cost V 4 bases and J 9 bases; bases outside gene matches: 4. The CDR3, as DNA: TGTGCCAGCAGCTCCGGGACAGGGTCTGAGCAGTTCTTC. Translated: CASSSGTGSEQFF.

The V gene is TRBV27, the J gene TRBJ1-1, with 10 bases aligning to TRBD1. Germline CDR1 is MNHEY and CDR2 is SMNVEV (reference sequence). The CDR3 runs to 16 residues. Trimming at V came to 5 bases and at J to 4 bases, leaving 10 bases not matched to a gene. The CDR3 sequence is CASSRDRGQGVTEAFF. CDR3 bases: TGTGCCAGCAGTCGTGACAGGGGGCAGGGGGTCACTGAAGCTTTCTTT.

This clone appeared once. The chain is built from TRBV11-2 and TRBJ2-1, with TRBD2 matching over 7 bases. CDR3 size: 15 residues. Trimming removed 5 bases from V and 12 bases from J; junction bases left unmatched: 16. The V gene's germline CDR1 is SGHAT and CDR2 FQNNGV. The CDR3, as DNA: TGTGCCAGCAGCCCCATGGGGGAGGGGCTAAGTGTGCAGTTCTTC. Translating it yields CASSPMGEGLSVQFF.

Details on this clone: The same CDR3 can be traced to other DNA sequences in this sample. V gene TRBV9 combines with J gene TRBJ2-3; D is unclear. The germline gives CDR1 SGDLS, CDR2 YYNGEE. The CDR3 spans 12 residues. V lost 4 bases and J lost 4, with 7 bases in between. The CDR3 reads CASSPPADTQYF. In DNA form, the CDR3 reads TGTGCCAGCAGCCCCCCAGCAGATACGCAGTATTTT.

This sequence joins TRBV6-2 or TRBV6-3 and TRBJ1-6, with TRBD1 identical over 8 bases. Germline V CDR1 and CDR2: MNHEY, SVGEGT. The V gene end was trimmed by 2 bases and the J gene end by 7 bases; junction bases not matched to a gene: 7. The CDR3 contains 16 residues. The CDR3 sequence is CASSYAGQGGNSPLHF. For the CDR3, the DNA is TGTGCCAGCAGTTACGCCGGACAGGGAGGCAATTCACCCCTCCACTTT.

This chain joins TRBV6-1 and TRBJ2-2; D may be TRBD2 (5 bases). Per germline, CDR1 MNHNS and CDR2 SASEGT. This CDR3 region has 14 residues. The ends were cut back, 0 bases at V and 8 bases at J, with 10 bases in the middle. CDR3 coding DNA: TGTGCCAGCAGTGAAGCAGGAGGCTTAGGGGAGCTGTTTTTT. This gives the protein CASSEAGGLGELFF.

The V gene is TRBV6-5, the J gene TRBJ1-3; D ambiguous. This CDR3 contains 14 residues. Germline-derived CDR1 and CDR2 are MNHEY and SVGAGI. V was trimmed by 4 bases and J by 1 base, leaving 8 bases between them. The CDR3 sequence is CASSLSLSGNTIYF. CDR3 in DNA: TGTGCCAGCAGTTTATCGTTGTCTGGAAACACCATATATTTT.

Here the CDR3 reads CASRPRSNQPQHF. The CDR3, as DNA: TGTGCCAGCAGACCTAGGAGCAATCAGCCCCAGCATTTT. The chain combines TRBV28 with TRBJ1-5, with no clear D. Germline V gives CDR1 MDHEN, CDR2 SYDVKM. V shed 6 bases and J shed 1 base, with 7 bases lying between them. The CDR3 is 13 residues long.

This clone was seen only a few times. The gene calls are TRBV27 and TRBJ2-5; 7 bases align to TRBD2. The CDR3 loop spans 18 amino acids. V gave up 5 bases and J gave up 7 bases; unmatched junction bases: 22. Germline V gene sequence: CDR1 MNHEY, CDR2 SMNVEV (reference sequence). The CDR3 sequence: CASSTLTKRDWEPATQYF. CDR3 coding DNA: TGTGCCAGCAGTACATTAACTAAGCGGGACTGGGAACCGGCGACCCAGTACTTC.